The following is a T cell receptor beta chain sequence with its context. CDR1 and CDR2 (germline): KGHSH, LQKENI. Between the trimmed V and J ends, which lost 3 bases and 7 bases, there was a span of 9 bases. The CDR3 totals 12 residues. The data were taken from a study of T cell responses to AZD1222 COVID-19 vaccine. The protocol was immunoSEQ multiplex PCR, while the TCRdb copy is restricted to in-frame clones and leaves out a portion. The sample yields about 160,000 clones, 85% to 90% seen once. The material sequenced was peripheral blood, taken on day 0 of AZD1222 vaccination. This clonotype was sampled from an adult in good health. The chain has TRBV18 and TRBJ1-1; unclear D gene. The chain's CDR3 is CASSPAGIEAFF. CDR3 in DNA: TGTGCCAGCTCACCGGCGGGGATTGAAGCTTTCTTT. Full variable domain (missing parts from reference TRBV18 and TRBJ1-1): NAGVMQNPRHLVRRRGQEARLRCSPMKGHSHVYWYRQLPEEGLKFMVYLQKENIIDESGMPKERFSAEFPKEGPSILRIQQVVRGDSAAYFCASSPAGIEAFFGQGTRLTVV.